A single sample gave rise to the 20 T cell receptor beta chains below, sequenced in a study of T cell responses to AZD1222 COVID-19 vaccine. Assay used: immunoSEQ multiplex PCR; TCRdb lists only in-frame clones, some missing. The data hold some 130,000 clones, with 91% observed a single time. The sequences come from peripheral blood, collected on day 0 of AZD1222 vaccination. These receptors were collected from an adult in good health.

This clone was picked up one time. V gene TRBV5-1 combines with J gene TRBJ2-7; D might be TRBD1 or TRBD2, each matching 5 bases. This CDR3 comprises 15 residues. Germline CDR1 is SGHRS and CDR2 is YFSETQ. The V and J ends lost 5 bases and 4 bases respectively, with 19 bases between them. CDR3 nucleotide sequence: TGCGCCAGCAGGCGGACGAGCAGAGGGGAGTACGAGCAGTACTTC. Translation: CASRRTSRGEYEQYF.

The chain joins TRBV20-1 to TRBJ1-1, with D perhaps matching TRBD1 (6 bases). The CDR3 extends over 13 amino acids. V shed 6 bases and J shed 2 bases, with 13 bases lying between them. Germline loops: CDR1 DFQATT, CDR2 SNEGSKA (reference sequence). The CDR3 sequence is CSASTGPNTEAFF. As DNA, the CDR3 is TGCAGTGCAAGTACAGGGCCCAACACTGAAGCTTTCTTT.

The chain employs TRBV15 and TRBJ2-3; 11 bases agree with TRBD2. V lost 0 bases to trimming and J lost 4 bases; unmatched junction nucleotides: 6. This CDR3 region has 17 residues. Germline loops: CDR1 LNHNV, CDR2 YYDKDF (reference sequence). The CDR3: CATSRDFLLAGADTQYF. DNA of the CDR3: TGTGCCACCAGCAGAGATTTCTTACTAGCGGGAGCAGATACGCAGTATTTT.

The chain combines TRBV7-2 with TRBJ2-7, with 7 bases fitting TRBD2. Germline V CDR1 and CDR2: SGHTA, FQGNSA. After removal of 0 bases from V and 6 bases from J, the junction contained 8 bases not matched to a gene. This CDR3 has 15 amino acids. CDR3 loop: CASSLALLADFEQYF. The CDR3, as DNA: TGTGCCAGCAGCTTAGCCCTTCTAGCGGACTTCGAGCAGTACTTC.

The chain combines TRBV7-2 with TRBJ1-6; 11 positions match TRBD1. V was clipped by 5 bases and J by 7 bases; unmatched bases: 4. CDR1 is SGHTA and CDR2 is FQGNSA in the germline V gene. CDR3 length: 15 amino acids. The CDR3: CASSPWTGGNSPLHF. Written as DNA, the CDR3 is TGTGCCAGCAGCCCTTGGACAGGGGGCAATTCACCCCTCCACTTT.

The CDR3 reads CASSLPGSGANVLTF. The CDR3 region has the DNA TGTGCCAGCAGCTTGCCGGGCTCTGGGGCCAACGTCCTGACTTTC. The chain links TRBV5-6 to TRBJ2-6; D uncertain. V was clipped by 1 base and J by 0 bases, with 5 bases between them. CDR3 length: 15 residues. Germline V gene data show CDR1 as SGHDT and CDR2 as YYEEEE.

The chain recombines TRBV27 with TRBJ1-2, with D maybe TRBD1 (5 bases). Germline CDR1 is MNHEY and CDR2 is SMNVEV (reference sequence). CDR3 size: 16 residues. Trimming stripped 2 bases from V and 2 bases from J, with 15 bases between. CDR3 bases: TGTGCCAGCAGTTTACGTCTCGGGGCAGTAAACTATGGCTACACCTTC. Protein sequence: CASSLRLGAVNYGYTF.

V is TRBV5-4 and J is TRBJ1-1, with TRBD1 identical over 10 bases. Germline trimming cut 0 bases from V and 7 bases from J; bases unmatched to any gene: 3. This CDR3 has 14 amino acids. Germline CDR1 and CDR2: SGHNT and YYREEE (reference sequence). This CDR3 reads CASSLGQGADEAFF. The CDR3 DNA sequence: TGTGCCAGCAGCTTGGGACAGGGGGCGGATGAAGCTTTCTTT.

In nucleotides, the CDR3 is TGTGCCACCAGCAGAGATCTGGGGGGAGGGCAGCCCCAGCATTTT. Amino acids: CATSRDLGGGQPQHF. The rearrangement joins TRBV15 to TRBJ1-5; TRBD1 is a possible D gene (5 bases). The CDR3 contains 15 residues. Germline V lookup: CDR1 LNHNV, CDR2 YYDKDF (reference sequence). Deletions cut 0 bases from V and 7 bases from J, with 13 bases between. Supplemented by reference TRBV15 and TRBJ1-5, the full variable domain reads DAMVIQNPRYQVTQFGKPVTLSCSQTLNHNVMYWYQQKSSQAPKLLFHYYDKDFNNEADTPDNFQSRRPNTSFCFLDIRSPGLGDTAMYLCATSRDLGGGQPQHFGDGTRLSIL.

The gene calls are TRBV6-5 and TRBJ2-7; no definite D call. The CDR3 has 11 amino acids. V lost 2 bases and J lost 3, with 2 bases in between. In germline, CDR1 is MNHEY, CDR2 SVGAGI. The CDR3 loop reads CASSYNYEQYF. CDR3 coding DNA: TGTGCCAGCAGTTACAACTACGAGCAGTACTTC.

The chain links TRBV5-4 to TRBJ2-7; D assignment may be TRBD1 or TRBD2 (6 bases each). Trimming removed 3 bases from V and 3 bases from J, with 13 bases in between. CDR3 size: 14 residues. CDR1 SGHNT and CDR2 YYREEE come from the germline V gene (reference sequence). The CDR3 DNA reads TGTGCCAGCAGCTCGGAGAAGGGGGGCTACGAGCAGTACTTC. Translating gives CASSSEKGGYEQYF.

The gene calls are TRBV6-5 and TRBJ1-6; D gene ambiguous. The CDR3 has 12 amino acids. V was trimmed by 2 bases and J by 13 bases, leaving 9 bases between them. Germline CDR1 MNHEY, CDR2 SVGAGI. CDR3 in amino acids: CASSYPAGPLHF. In DNA form, the CDR3 reads TGTGCCAGCAGTTACCCGGCCGGGCCCCTCCACTTT.

The rearrangement links TRBV7-2 to TRBJ1-6; no reliable D call. The V end lost 0 bases, the J end lost 9 bases, and 9 bases lay between the germline ends. The CDR3 loop spans 14 amino acids. Germline V lookup: CDR1 SGHTA, CDR2 FQGNSA. The CDR3 DNA sequence: TGTGCCAGCAGCTTAGCAGCGAAGAGTTCACCCCTCCACTTT. Translated: CASSLAAKSSPLHF.

CDR3 nucleotides: TGTGCCAGCTCAGGAGATCCGGCACGCGAGCAGTACTTC. Its protein product is CASSGDPAREQYF. The chain links TRBV6-5 to TRBJ2-7; D gene uncertain. The germline gives CDR1 MNHEY, CDR2 SVGAGI. V was shortened by 8 bases and J by 6 bases, with 17 bases between the two germline ends. The CDR3 contains 13 residues.

This chain connects TRBV6-2 or TRBV6-3 to TRBJ2-7; D gene unclear. V was clipped by 2 bases and J by 3 bases, with 11 bases between them. This CDR3 comprises 14 residues. Looked up from germline, CDR1 is MNHEY and CDR2 is SVGEGT. The CDR3 DNA sequence: TGTGCCAGCAGTTACCTGGCGGTAGACTACGAGCAGTACTTC. Translated, it gives CASSYLAVDYEQYF.

The J gene is TRBJ1-1, the V gene TRBV30; 11 bases agree with TRBD1. Germline V gene lookup returns CDR1 GTSNPN and CDR2 SVGIG (reference sequence). This CDR3 region has 14 residues. V gave up 1 base and J gave up 4 bases; unmatched junction bases: 2. The CDR3: CAWSAGTGGTEAFF. In nucleotides, the CDR3 is TGTGCCTGGAGTGCCGGGACAGGGGGCACTGAAGCTTTCTTT.

The chain joins TRBV5-1 to TRBJ2-5; TRBD2 matches 13 bases. The CDR3 is 15 residues long. Trimming took 4 bases from V and 7 from J; bases not matched to a gene: 7. The germline V gene has CDR1 SGHRS and CDR2 YFSETQ. The CDR3 region is CASSPGLAGFGTQYF. CDR3 sequence (DNA): TGCGCCAGCAGCCCGGGACTAGCGGGATTTGGGACCCAGTACTTC.

The rearrangement uses TRBV7-8 and TRBJ2-7, with D possibly TRBD2 on 6 matching bases. Germline values: CDR1 SGHVS, CDR2 FQNEAQ. The CDR3 is made up of 16 amino acids. V gave up 0 bases and J gave up 1 base, with 13 bases separating them. For the CDR3, the DNA is TGTGCCAGCAGCTTAGCGCTGGGGGGAGCTTCCTACGAGCAGTACTTC. This encodes CASSLALGGASYEQYF.

A single count supports this clone. The chain is built from TRBV4-1 and TRBJ2-1, with D maybe TRBD2 (5 bases). CDR1 MGHRA and CDR2 YSYEKL come from the germline V gene. The CDR3 is 13 residues long. V shed 0 bases and J shed 15 bases, with 15 bases lying between them. CDR3 bases: TGCGCCAGCAGCCAAGATTGGCTAGCTAATTCGTTCTTC. Translation gives CASSQDWLANSFF.

The chain joins TRBV5-1 to TRBJ1-2; D gene ambiguous. In germline, CDR1 is SGHRS, CDR2 YFSETQ. The V end lost 0 bases, the J end lost 4 bases, and 13 bases lay between the germline ends. The CDR3 length is 15 residues. The CDR3 DNA reads as TGCGCCAGCAGCTTGGAATTCGGTACGCTCTATGGCTACACCTTC. Translating it yields CASSLEFGTLYGYTF.